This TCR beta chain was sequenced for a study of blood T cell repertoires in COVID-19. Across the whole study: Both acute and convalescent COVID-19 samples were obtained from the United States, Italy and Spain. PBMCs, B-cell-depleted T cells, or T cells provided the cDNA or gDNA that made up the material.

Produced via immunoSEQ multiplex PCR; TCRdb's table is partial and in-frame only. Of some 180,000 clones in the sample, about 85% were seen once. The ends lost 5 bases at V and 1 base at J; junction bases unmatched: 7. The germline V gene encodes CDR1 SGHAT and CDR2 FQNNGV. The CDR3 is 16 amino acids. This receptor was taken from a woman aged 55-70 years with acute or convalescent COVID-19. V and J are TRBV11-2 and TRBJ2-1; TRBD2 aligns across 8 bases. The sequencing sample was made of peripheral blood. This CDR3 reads CASSPEAGVSYNEQFF. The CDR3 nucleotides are TGTGCCAGCAGCCCGGAAGCGGGAGTGTCCTACAATGAGCAGTTCTTC.